The clone carrying this T cell receptor (beta chain) was picked up many times. Its antigen is unidentified. Per the germline V gene, CDR1 is PRHDT and CDR2 is FYEKMQ (reference sequence). V was cut by 2 bases and J by 6 bases, with 13 bases left in between. The CDR3 runs to 14 residues. These data come from a study of blood T cells in healthy people across ages. General study points: Those diversity estimates obtained from one million T cells were thought to be underestimates.

It was with a sample-barcoded 5' primer and a J-beta primer mix that a second PCR of roughly 6 to 11 cycles was run. TCRdb passed the 5' RACE reads through MiXCR, listing each CDR3 protein once. Among hundreds of thousands of distinct CDR3 sequences listed, roughly 21% were seen once. This chain joins TRBV13 and TRBJ1-1, with TRBD1 as a possible D gene (6 bases). Sequenced sample: blood. The TCR was taken from a man between 65 and 79 years old in good health. As DNA, the CDR3 is TGTGCCAGCAGCTTAATACAGGGCGTCTCTGAAGCTTTCTTT. The encoded protein is CASSLIQGVSEAFF. Supplemented by reference TRBV13 and TRBJ1-1, the full variable domain reads AAGVIQSPRHLIKEKRETATLKCYPIPRHDTVYWYQQGPGQDPQFLISFYEKMQSDKGSIPDRFSAQQFSDYHSELNMSSLELGDSALYFCASSLIQGVSEAFFGQGTRLTVV.